This T cell receptor (beta chain) was identified in a study of cytomegalovirus exposure and HLA in healthy donors. Study information: Findings of an earlier analysis included about 100 million unique TCR beta sequences from some 180 million T cells.

Germline V gives CDR1 ENHRY, CDR2 SYGVKD. The CDR3 runs 13 residues. With 7 bases removed from V and 6 bases from J, the gap between germline ends came to 14 bases. The PCR made use of 60 Vbeta and 13 Jbeta primers. Assay: immunoSEQ multiplex PCR; the TCRdb copy retains only in-frame clones and omits some. Of about 180,000 clones in the sample, over 60% were seen once. As for this clone: Its target is not known.

Whole-study results and caveats: With later analysis, a missense DCLRE1C variant became linked to TCR beta V- and J-gene trimming. Listed as cytomegalovirus-associated were 150 or so TCR beta chains.

The specimen sequenced was PBMCs. This TCR derives from a middle-aged man in good health and CMV-seronegative. The chain has TRBV10-3 and TRBJ2-3, with D hard to call. CDR3 bases: TGTGCCATCAATCCGACGGCCGGGGATACGCAGTATTTT. Its protein product is CAINPTAGDTQYF.